Below, 25 T cell receptor beta chains from the same sample are listed, as sequenced in a study of blood T cell repertoires in COVID-19. The repertoire was sequenced with immunoSEQ multiplex PCR; TCRdb's copy has only in-frame clones and lacks some. The table includes around 150,000 clones, roughly 80% detected once. Sequencing was performed on peripheral blood. These receptors all stem from a woman between 40 and 50 years old with COVID-19, enrolled during active disease.

As DNA, the CDR3 is TGTGCCAGCAGCTTAAACGCGAATAATGAGCAGTTCTTC. Its translation: CASSLNANNEQFF. The chain carries TRBV11-2 and TRBJ2-1; D remains ambiguous. The germline V and J ends were trimmed by 2 bases and 7 bases, with 9 bases remaining between them. CDR1 SGHAT and CDR2 FQNNGV come from the germline V gene. The CDR3 consists of 13 residues.

The rearrangement joins TRBV27 to TRBJ2-1; tentatively, D is TRBD2 (5 bases). V gave up 5 bases and J gave up 9 bases, with 14 bases separating them. This CDR3 has 13 amino acids. Germline loops: CDR1 MNHEY, CDR2 SMNVEV (reference sequence). The CDR3 here is CASSPVPEGEQFF. CDR3 coding DNA: TGTGCCAGCAGTCCCGTCCCCGAGGGTGAGCAGTTCTTC.

This chain connects TRBV11-2 to TRBJ2-1; the match to TRBD2 covers 11 bases. The V gene's germline CDR1 is SGHAT and CDR2 FQNNGV. J was trimmed by 7 bases and V by 1 base; bases with no gene match: 15. The CDR3 loop spans 19 amino acids. The CDR3 nucleotides read TGTGCCAGCAGCTTAGCGATTGGGGCACTAGCGGGGGTGGAAAATGAGCAGTTCTTC. Translation: CASSLAIGALAGVENEQFF.

This clone was observed once. V is TRBV28 and J is TRBJ2-7; 13 bases line up with TRBD2. Losses at the gene ends were 6 bases for V and 5 bases for J; bases not matched to a gene: 4. CDR3 length: 14 residues. Germline V lookup: CDR1 MDHEN, CDR2 SYDVKM. The CDR3 DNA reads TGTGCCAGCAGAAAAGGACTAGCGGGAGACGAGCAGTACTTC. Translation: CASRKGLAGDEQYF.

Regarding this clone: One end of the junction does not line up with germline, which may come from a read error. The chain is built from TRBV16 and TRBJ2-1, with a possible D match to TRBD2 (5 bases). Germline CDR1 and CDR2: KGHSY and FQNENV. The CDR3 extends over 15 amino acids. CDR3 coding DNA: TGTGCCAGCAGCCAATCGGCCGGGGTAAACAATGAGCGGTTCTTC. It is translated as CASSQSAGVNNERFF.

V and J are TRBV18 and TRBJ2-1; 7 bases align to TRBD1. This CDR3 is built from 13 residues. The J segment lost 10 bases and the V segment lost 3 bases, leaving 6 bases of the junction unmatched. CDR1 and CDR2 (germline): KGHSH, LQKENI. The CDR3 nucleotides read TGTGCCAGCTCACCCGAGGGGGCGCGGGAGCAGTTCTTC. Translating it yields CASSPEGAREQFF.

This clone has just one count. The chain employs TRBV2 and TRBJ2-5; possibly TRBD2 for D (5 bases). V lost 8 bases and J 2 bases, leaving 6 bases between the germline ends. The CDR3 consists of 11 residues. Germline CDR1 and CDR2: SNHLY and FYNNEI. The CDR3 here is CASGRQETQYF. The CDR3 bases are TGTGCCAGCGGGAGACAAGAGACCCAGTACTTC.

The gene calls are TRBV19 and TRBJ2-1; 8 bases align to TRBD2. CDR3 length equals 15 residues. Germline-derived CDR1 and CDR2 are LNHDA and SQIVND (reference sequence). With 7 bases clipped from V and 10 bases from J, the junction kept 15 bases outside the gene matches. This CDR3 is CASNPTSGTRGEQFF. CDR3 coding DNA: TGTGCCAGTAACCCAACTAGCGGTACCCGCGGGGAGCAGTTCTTC.

This clone was found once. The V call is TRBV6-1, the J call TRBJ2-1, with 11 bases identical to TRBD2. The CDR3 runs to 15 residues. Trimming took 2 bases from V and 3 from J; bases not matched to a gene: 0. CDR1 and CDR2 from the germline V gene are MNHNS and SASEGT. The CDR3 DNA is TGTGCCAGCAGTGAACTAGCGGGGGGCTACAATGAGCAGTTCTTC. It specifies CASSELAGGYNEQFF.

The chain carries TRBV3-1 (or the pseudogene TRBV3-2) and TRBJ1-5; a possible D gene is TRBD1 (6 bases). The CDR3 is made up of 15 amino acids. CDR1 LGHDT and CDR2 YNNKEL come from the germline V gene (reference sequence). Trimming left V 2 bases short and J 7 bases short, with 15 bases between. CDR3 nucleotides: TGTGCCAGCAGCCAATCCACAGGGCTCGGGCAGCCCCAGCATTTT. Amino acid sequence: CASSQSTGLGQPQHF.

The chain carries TRBV24-1 and TRBJ1-2, with D unresolved. The germline V gene encodes CDR1 KGHDR and CDR2 SFDVKD. CDR3 size: 14 residues. The V and J ends lost 4 bases and 2 bases respectively, with 10 bases between them. The CDR3: CATSDPTQNYGYTF. DNA for the CDR3: TGTGCCACCAGTGACCCGACACAGAACTATGGCTACACCTTC.

The gene calls are TRBV7-9 and TRBJ1-2; a possible D gene is TRBD1 (5 bases). Per germline, CDR1 SEHNR and CDR2 FQNEAQ (reference sequence). Trimming took off 1 base at V and 6 bases at J, with 12 bases between the two ends. The CDR3 covers 14 residues. CDR3 nucleotides: TGTGCCAGCAGCTTAGTTAGGGGAGGTAATGGCTACACCTTC. Translated: CASSLVRGGNGYTF.

The rearrangement uses TRBV7-9 and TRBJ2-1, with 7 bases fitting TRBD1. There are 15 residues in the CDR3. V lost 1 base, J lost 6 bases, and 6 bases stayed unmatched. The germline gives CDR1 SEHNR, CDR2 FQNEAQ (reference sequence). The CDR3 DNA follows: TGTGCCAGCAGCTTAGTCCGGGACAGCTCCAATGAGCAGTTCTTC. Translation: CASSLVRDSSNEQFF. The full variable domain, with the rest looked up from reference TRBV7-9 and TRBJ2-1, is DTGVSQNPRHKITKRGQNVTFRCDPISEHNRLYWYRQTLGQGPEFLTYFQNEAQLEKSRLLSDRFSAERPKGSFSTLEIQRTEQGDSAMYLCASSLVRDSSNEQFFGPGTRLTVL.

This clone was observed once. The chain carries TRBV5-4 and TRBJ2-7; D is possibly TRBD2 (5 bases). The V and J ends lost 5 bases and 2 bases respectively, with 11 bases between them. The CDR3 length is 13 residues. Germline CDR1 and CDR2: SGHNT and YYREEE (reference sequence). CDR3 DNA: TGTGCCAGCAGTTCCGACGGGACCTACGAGCAGTACTTC. Amino acids: CASSSDGTYEQYF.

This chain joins TRBV10-3 and TRBJ1-6, with 10 nucleotides matching TRBD1. The CDR3 sequence is 13 residues long. Germline trimming cut 8 bases from V and 10 bases from J; bases unmatched to any gene: 5. Germline lookup yields CDR1 ENHRY and CDR2 SYGVKD. This chain's CDR3 is CAIGTGDDSPLHF. CDR3 bases: TGTGCCATCGGGACAGGGGATGACTCACCCCTCCACTTT.

The J gene is TRBJ2-7, the V gene TRBV9; 11 nucleotides agree with TRBD2. The CDR3 contains 16 residues. Unmatched junction bases numbered 8, after V lost 3 bases and J lost 3 bases. Germline CDR1 is SGDLS and CDR2 is YYNGEE. CDR3 DNA: TGTGCCAGCAGCGGCGAACTAGCGGGAGTGAGCTACGAGCAGTACTTC. Translating gives CASSGELAGVSYEQYF.

This clone was seen a single time. The gene calls are TRBV7-8 and TRBJ1-6; no clear D. The ends were cut back, 4 bases at V and 9 bases at J, with 13 bases in the middle. The CDR3 length is 14 residues. Germline CDR1 reads SGHVS; CDR2 reads FQNEAQ. Here the CDR3 DNA reads TGTGCCAGCAGCTCTGGCGGAGAAAGTTCACCCCTCCACTTT. Translating gives CASSSGGESSPLHF.

V is TRBV9 and J is TRBJ1-1, with D uncertain. Germline CDR1 and CDR2: SGDLS and YYNGEE. The CDR3 covers 13 residues. V was pared by 4 bases and J by 1 base, with 8 bases between. The CDR3 nucleotides are TGTGCCAGCAGCCACCACAGGAACACTGAAGCTTTCTTT. Amino acids: CASSHHRNTEAFF.

The V call is TRBV6-5, the J call TRBJ1-2, with a possible D match to TRBD1 (5 bases). The CDR3 has 14 amino acids. V lost 5 bases, J lost 4 bases, and 14 bases lay in between. Germline V gene sequence: CDR1 MNHEY, CDR2 SVGAGI. CDR3 bases: TGTGCCAGCAGTCCTTCGACAGCCTCCTATGGCTACACCTTC. Protein sequence: CASSPSTASYGYTF.

Remarks on this clone: This sample also contains other DNA sequences that code for the same CDR3. The DNA for the CDR3 is TGTGCCAGCAGCGTTTCAGGAAGCTCCTACAATGAGCAGTTCTTC. This encodes CASSVSGSSYNEQFF. The V call is TRBV9, the J call TRBJ2-1, with unresolved D. Germline V gives CDR1 SGDLS, CDR2 YYNGEE. Trimming shortened V by 2 bases and J by 0 bases, and 9 bases separated the two germline ends. This CDR3 spans 15 amino acids.

This chain uses TRBV20-1 with TRBJ1-1, with no clear D. The germline V gene has CDR1 DFQATT and CDR2 SNEGSKA (reference sequence). The CDR3 has 11 residues. Trimming pared 6 bases from V and 4 bases from J, leaving 9 bases between. CDR3 in DNA: TGCAGTGCCACTATTCTCACTGAAGCTTTCTTT. Translating it yields CSATILTEAFF.

The chain links TRBV5-6 to TRBJ2-2, with 10 bases fitting TRBD1. The CDR3 totals 15 residues. From germline, CDR1 is SGHDT and CDR2 YYEEEE. V was pared by 4 bases and J by 5 bases, with 5 bases of the junction left unmatched. CDR3 nucleotide sequence: TGTGCCAGCAGCCCCGGGACAGGGGTAACCGGGGAGCTGTTTTTT. Its protein product is CASSPGTGVTGELFF.

The rearrangement uses TRBV7-3 and TRBJ2-5, with TRBD2 identical over 8 bases. Germline CDR1 and CDR2: SGHTA and FQGTGA. This CDR3 has 15 amino acids. Unmatched junction bases numbered 8, after V lost 4 bases and J lost 4 bases. CDR3 loop: CASSSGGGALETQYF. The CDR3 coding sequence is TGTGCCAGCAGCTCCGGGGGGGGAGCCTTAGAGACCCAGTACTTC.

This clone was detected many times. The V gene is TRBV5-6, the J gene TRBJ1-1, with D hard to call. V was shortened by 3 bases and J by 10 bases, with 19 bases between the two germline ends. CDR1 SGHDT and CDR2 YYEEEE come from the germline V gene. CDR3 length equals 14 residues. CDR3 nucleotides: TGTGCCAGCAGCTACAAGTCGGGGTTTGGAGGAGCTTTCTTT. Protein product: CASSYKSGFGGAFF.

The gene calls are TRBV6-5 and TRBJ1-5; D remains ambiguous. V lost 6 bases and J lost 1, with 7 bases in between. Per the germline V gene, CDR1 is MNHEY and CDR2 is SVGAGI. The CDR3 extends over 13 amino acids. In nucleotides, the CDR3 is TGTGCCAGCAGACAGACAAGCAATCAGCCCCAGCATTTT. Residues: CASRQTSNQPQHF.